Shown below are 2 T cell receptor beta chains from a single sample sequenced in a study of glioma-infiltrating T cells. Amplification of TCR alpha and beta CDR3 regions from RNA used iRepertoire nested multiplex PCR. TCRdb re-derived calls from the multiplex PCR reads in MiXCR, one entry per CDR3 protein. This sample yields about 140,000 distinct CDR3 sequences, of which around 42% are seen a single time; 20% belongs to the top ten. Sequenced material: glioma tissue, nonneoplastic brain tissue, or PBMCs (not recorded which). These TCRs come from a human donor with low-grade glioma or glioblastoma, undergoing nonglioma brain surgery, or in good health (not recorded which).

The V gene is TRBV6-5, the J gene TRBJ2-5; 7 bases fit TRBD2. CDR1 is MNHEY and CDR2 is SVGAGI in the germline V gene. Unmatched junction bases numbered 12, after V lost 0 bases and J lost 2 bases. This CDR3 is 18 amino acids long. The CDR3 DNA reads TGTGCCAGCAGTTACTCGATTAAAGGGAGGGCCCAGCAAGAGACCCAGTACTTC. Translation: CASSYSIKGRAQQETQYF.

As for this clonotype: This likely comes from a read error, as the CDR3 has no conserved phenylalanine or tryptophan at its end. CDR3 nucleotides: TGCAGTGCTAGAGATAGTCGATGGACCTACGAGCAGTACTCC. Its translation is CSARDSRWTYEQYS. This sequence joins TRBV20-1 and TRBJ2-7; D ambiguous. Trimming cost V 0 bases and J 2 bases, with 11 bases left between them. CDR1 DFQATT and CDR2 SNEGSKA come from the germline V gene (reference sequence). This CDR3 has 14 amino acids.